This T cell receptor beta chain was identified in a study of post-analysis software for immune sequencing data. Regarding the study as a whole: Patients showed TRBV5-6, TRBV5-1 and TRBV20-1 among about five TRBV segments more frequent than in controls.

In the case of this clonotype: Antigen unknown.

Carried by the TCR beta cDNA libraries were unique molecular identifiers. Via MiXCR, TCRdb re-called the PCR reads, giving one row per CDR3 protein. The sample carries 430,000 or so distinct CDR3 sequences, 30% to 40% recorded once. Germline V gives CDR1 MNHNS, CDR2 SASEGT. With 6 bases clipped from V and 4 bases from J, the junction kept 18 bases outside the gene matches. CDR3 length equals 18 residues. The receptor was isolated from a girl aged 2 to 9 with multiple sclerosis. This sequence joins TRBV6-1 and TRBJ2-1; 7 positions agree with TRBD2. Source material: blood. The CDR3 protein is CASREPAGAPVQYNEQFF. The CDR3 DNA reads TGTGCCAGCAGGGAACCCGCGGGAGCCCCGGTCCAATACAATGAGCAGTTCTTC.